What follows is one T cell receptor beta chain and its context. Its antigen is not identified. This record belongs to a study of identifying expanded T cells in peripheral blood. TCRdb's copy holds only in-frame clones and misses some; the assay was immunoSEQ multiplex PCR. The sample consists of around 94,000 clones, roughly 81% of them appearing once. No infections or other immune events were documented during collection. Regarding the study as a whole: Technical replicates showed approximately 1.2 changed clones; approximately 2 weeks about 16.4; four weeks 19.

Germline V gives CDR1 SGHTA, CDR2 FQGNSA. V lost 1 base and J lost 5; bases outside the gene matches: 9. CDR3 size: 17 residues. This chain joins TRBV7-2 and TRBJ2-5; TRBD2 matches 11 bases. The receptor comes from a person between 18 and 75 years old in good health. The sample comprised blood. For the CDR3, the DNA is TGTGCCAGCAGCTTAGGGCCGCTAGCGGGGGGAGCGGAGACCCAGTACTTC. Translation gives CASSLGPLAGGAETQYF.